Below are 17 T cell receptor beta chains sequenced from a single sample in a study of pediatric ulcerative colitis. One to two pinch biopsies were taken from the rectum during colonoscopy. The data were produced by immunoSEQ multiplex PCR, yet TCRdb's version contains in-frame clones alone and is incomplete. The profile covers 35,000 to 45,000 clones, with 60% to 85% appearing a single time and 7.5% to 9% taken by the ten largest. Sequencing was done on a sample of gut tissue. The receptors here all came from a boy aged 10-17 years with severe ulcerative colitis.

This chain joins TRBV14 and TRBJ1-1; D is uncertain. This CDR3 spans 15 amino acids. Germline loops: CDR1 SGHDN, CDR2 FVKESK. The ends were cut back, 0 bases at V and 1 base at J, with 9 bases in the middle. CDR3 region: CASSQDFRANTEAFF. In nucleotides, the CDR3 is TGTGCCAGCAGCCAAGATTTCCGGGCGAACACTGAAGCTTTCTTT.

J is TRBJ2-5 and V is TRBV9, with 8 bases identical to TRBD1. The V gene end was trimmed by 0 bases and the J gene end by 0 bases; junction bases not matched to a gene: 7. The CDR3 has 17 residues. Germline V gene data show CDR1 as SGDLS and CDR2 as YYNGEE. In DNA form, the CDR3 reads TGTGCCAGCAGCGTAGGTGAGGGGACAGGATACCAAGAGACCCAGTACTTC. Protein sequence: CASSVGEGTGYQETQYF.

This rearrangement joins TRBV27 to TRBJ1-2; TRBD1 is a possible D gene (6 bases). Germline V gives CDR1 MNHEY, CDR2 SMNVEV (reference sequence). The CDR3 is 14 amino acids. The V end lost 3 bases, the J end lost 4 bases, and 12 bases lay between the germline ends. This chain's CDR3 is CASSFSGASYGYTF. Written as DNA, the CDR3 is TGTGCCAGCAGTTTCTCAGGGGCTTCCTATGGCTACACCTTC.

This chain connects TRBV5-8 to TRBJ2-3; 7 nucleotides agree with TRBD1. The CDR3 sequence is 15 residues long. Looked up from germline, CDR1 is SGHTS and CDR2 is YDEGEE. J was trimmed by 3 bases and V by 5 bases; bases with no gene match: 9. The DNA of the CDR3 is TGTGCCAGCAGGTTAAGACAGGGTAGAACAGATACGCAGTATTTT. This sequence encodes CASRLRQGRTDTQYF.

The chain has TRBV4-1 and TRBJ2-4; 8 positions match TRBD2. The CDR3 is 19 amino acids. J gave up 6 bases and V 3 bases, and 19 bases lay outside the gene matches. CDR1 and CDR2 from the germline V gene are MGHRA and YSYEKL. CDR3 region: CASSQVPQRGLVGSNIQYF. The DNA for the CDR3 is TGCGCCAGCAGCCAGGTACCGCAACGGGGACTAGTGGGGTCAAACATTCAGTACTTC.

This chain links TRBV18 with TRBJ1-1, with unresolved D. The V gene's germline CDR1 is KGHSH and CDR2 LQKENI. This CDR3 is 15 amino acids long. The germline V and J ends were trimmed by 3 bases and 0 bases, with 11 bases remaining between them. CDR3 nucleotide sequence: TGTGCCAGCTCACCGCTAGGAGGGCTGAACACTGAAGCTTTCTTT. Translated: CASSPLGGLNTEAFF.

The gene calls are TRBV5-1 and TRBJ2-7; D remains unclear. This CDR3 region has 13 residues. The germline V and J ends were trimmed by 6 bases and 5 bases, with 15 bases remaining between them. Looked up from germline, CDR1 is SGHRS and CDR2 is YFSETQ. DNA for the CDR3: TGCGCCAGCAACAAGGACCTAGGCAACGAGCAGTACTTC. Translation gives CASNKDLGNEQYF.

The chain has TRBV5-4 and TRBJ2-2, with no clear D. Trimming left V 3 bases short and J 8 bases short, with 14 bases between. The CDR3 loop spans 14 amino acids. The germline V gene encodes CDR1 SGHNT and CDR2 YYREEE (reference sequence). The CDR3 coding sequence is TGTGCCAGCAGCTCGGGCCTAGAGACTGGGGAGCTGTTTTTT. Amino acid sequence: CASSSGLETGELFF.

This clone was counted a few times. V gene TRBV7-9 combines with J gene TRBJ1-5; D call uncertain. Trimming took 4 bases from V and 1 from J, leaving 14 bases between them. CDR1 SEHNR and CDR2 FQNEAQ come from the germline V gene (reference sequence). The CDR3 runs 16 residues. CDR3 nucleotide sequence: TGTGCCAGCAGCTCCTCTGGAGGCAGAAGCAATCAGCCCCAGCATTTT. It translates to CASSSSGGRSNQPQHF.

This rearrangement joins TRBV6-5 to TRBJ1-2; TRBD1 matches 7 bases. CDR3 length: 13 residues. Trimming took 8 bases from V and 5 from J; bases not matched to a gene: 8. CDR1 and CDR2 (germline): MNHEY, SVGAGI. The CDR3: CASGEAQGYGYTF. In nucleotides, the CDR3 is TGTGCCAGCGGGGAAGCACAGGGGTATGGCTACACCTTC.

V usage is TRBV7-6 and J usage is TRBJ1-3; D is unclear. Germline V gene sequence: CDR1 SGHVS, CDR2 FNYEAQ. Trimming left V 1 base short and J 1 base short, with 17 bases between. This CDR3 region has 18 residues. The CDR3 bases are TGTGCCAGCAGCTTAGAAACACCGGAGAGAAATTCTGGAAACACCATATATTTT. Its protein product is CASSLETPERNSGNTIYF.

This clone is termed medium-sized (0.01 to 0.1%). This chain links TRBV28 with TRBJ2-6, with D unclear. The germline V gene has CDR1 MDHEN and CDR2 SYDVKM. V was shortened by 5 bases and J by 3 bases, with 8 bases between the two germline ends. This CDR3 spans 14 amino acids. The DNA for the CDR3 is TGTGCCAGCAGTCCCGGACGTGGGGCCAACGTCCTGACTTTC. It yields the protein CASSPGRGANVLTF.

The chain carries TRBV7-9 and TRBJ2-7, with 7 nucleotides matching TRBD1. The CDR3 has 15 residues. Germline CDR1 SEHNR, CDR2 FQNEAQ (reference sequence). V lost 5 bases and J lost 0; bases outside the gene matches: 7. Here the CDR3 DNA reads TGTGCCAGCAGCGCGAAACAGGGGAGCTCCTACGAGCAGTACTTC. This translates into CASSAKQGSSYEQYF.

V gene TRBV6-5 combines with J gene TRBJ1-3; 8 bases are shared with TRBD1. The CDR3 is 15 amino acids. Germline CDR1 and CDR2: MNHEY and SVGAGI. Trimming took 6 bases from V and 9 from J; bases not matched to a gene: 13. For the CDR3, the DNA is TGTGCCAGCAGCAACGACAGGGGAGCTAGGGGCACCATATATTTT. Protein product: CASSNDRGARGTIYF.

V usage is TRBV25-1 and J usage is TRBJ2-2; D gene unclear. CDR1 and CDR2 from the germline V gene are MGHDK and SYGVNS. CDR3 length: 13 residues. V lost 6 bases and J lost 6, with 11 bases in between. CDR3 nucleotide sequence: TGTGCCAGCAGGACCCGTTCACCCGGGGAGCTGTTTTTT. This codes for CASRTRSPGELFF.

The CDR3 loop is CASSRSGPTDTQYF. CDR3 sequence (DNA): TGTGCCAGCAGCCGGTCCGGGCCCACAGATACGCAGTATTTT. This chain uses TRBV7-2 with TRBJ2-3; no reliable D call. This CDR3 contains 14 residues. With 5 bases removed from V and 2 bases from J, the gap between germline ends came to 11 bases. Germline CDR1 SGHTA, CDR2 FQGNSA.

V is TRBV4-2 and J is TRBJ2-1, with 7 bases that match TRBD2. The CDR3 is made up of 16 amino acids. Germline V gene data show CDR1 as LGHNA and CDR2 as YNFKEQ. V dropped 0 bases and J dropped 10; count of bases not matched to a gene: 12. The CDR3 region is CASSQEIVGGLREQFF. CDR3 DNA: TGTGCCAGCAGCCAAGAAATAGTGGGAGGGCTTAGGGAGCAGTTCTTC.